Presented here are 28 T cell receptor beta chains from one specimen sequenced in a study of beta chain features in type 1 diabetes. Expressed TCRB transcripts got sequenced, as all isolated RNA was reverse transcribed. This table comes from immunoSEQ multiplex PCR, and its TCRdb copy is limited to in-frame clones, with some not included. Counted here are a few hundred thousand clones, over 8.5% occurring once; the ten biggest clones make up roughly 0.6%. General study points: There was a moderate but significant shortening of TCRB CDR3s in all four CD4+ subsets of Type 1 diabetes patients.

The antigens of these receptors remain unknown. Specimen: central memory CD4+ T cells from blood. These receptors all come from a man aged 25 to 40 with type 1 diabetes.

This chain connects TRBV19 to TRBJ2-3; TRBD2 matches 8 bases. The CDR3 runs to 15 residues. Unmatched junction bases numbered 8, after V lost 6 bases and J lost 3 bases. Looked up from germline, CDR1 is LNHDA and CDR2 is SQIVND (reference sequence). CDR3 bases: TGTGCCAGTAGGTCGGACGGGAGGGCTACAGATACGCAGTATTTT. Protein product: CASRSDGRATDTQYF.

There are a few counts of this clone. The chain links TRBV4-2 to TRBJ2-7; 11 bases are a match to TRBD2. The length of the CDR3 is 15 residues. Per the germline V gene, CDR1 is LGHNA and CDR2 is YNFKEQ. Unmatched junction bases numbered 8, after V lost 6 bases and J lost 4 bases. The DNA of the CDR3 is TGTGCCAGCAGTCCAACTAGCGGGAGCCAGTACGAGCAGTACTTC. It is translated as CASSPTSGSQYEQYF.

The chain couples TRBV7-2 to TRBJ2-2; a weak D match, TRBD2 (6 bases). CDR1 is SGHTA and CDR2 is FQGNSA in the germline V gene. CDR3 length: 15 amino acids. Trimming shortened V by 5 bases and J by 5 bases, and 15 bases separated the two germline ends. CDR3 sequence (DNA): TGTGCCAGCAGCCCGGGACTTTCCGGGACCGGGGAGCTGTTTTTT. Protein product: CASSPGLSGTGELFF.

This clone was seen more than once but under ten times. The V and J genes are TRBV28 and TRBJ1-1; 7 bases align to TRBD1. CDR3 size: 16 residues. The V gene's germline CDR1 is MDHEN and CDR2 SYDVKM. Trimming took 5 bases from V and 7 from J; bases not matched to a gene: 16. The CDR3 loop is CASSPGQALGYGEAFF. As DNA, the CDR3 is TGTGCCAGCAGTCCCGGACAGGCTCTGGGGTACGGTGAAGCTTTCTTT.

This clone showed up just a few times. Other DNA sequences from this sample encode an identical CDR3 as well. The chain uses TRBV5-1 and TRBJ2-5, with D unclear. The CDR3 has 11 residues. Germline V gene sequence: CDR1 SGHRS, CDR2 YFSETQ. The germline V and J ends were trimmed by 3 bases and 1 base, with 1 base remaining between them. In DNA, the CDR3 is TGCGCCAGCAGCTCCCAAGAGACCCAGTACTTC. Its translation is CASSSQETQYF.

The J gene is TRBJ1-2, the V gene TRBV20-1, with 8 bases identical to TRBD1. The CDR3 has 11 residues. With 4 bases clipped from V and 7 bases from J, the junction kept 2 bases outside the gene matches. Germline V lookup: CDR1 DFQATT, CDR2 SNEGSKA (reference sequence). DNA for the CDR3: TGCAGTGCTATCGACAGGGGTGGCTACACCTTC. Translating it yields CSAIDRGGYTF.

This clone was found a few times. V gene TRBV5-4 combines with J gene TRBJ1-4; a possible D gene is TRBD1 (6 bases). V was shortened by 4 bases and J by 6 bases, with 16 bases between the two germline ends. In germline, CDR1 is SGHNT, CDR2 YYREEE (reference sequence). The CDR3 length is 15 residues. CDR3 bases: TGTGCCAGCAGCGCCGCAGGGGAAGGTCATGAAAAACTGTTTTTT. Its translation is CASSAAGEGHEKLFF. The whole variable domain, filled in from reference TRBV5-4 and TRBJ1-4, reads ETGVTQSPTHLIKTRGQQVTLRCSSQSGHNTVSWYQQALGQGPQFIFQYYREEENGRGNFPPRFSGLQFPNYSSELNVNALELDDSALYLCASSAAGEGHEKLFFGSGTQLSVL.

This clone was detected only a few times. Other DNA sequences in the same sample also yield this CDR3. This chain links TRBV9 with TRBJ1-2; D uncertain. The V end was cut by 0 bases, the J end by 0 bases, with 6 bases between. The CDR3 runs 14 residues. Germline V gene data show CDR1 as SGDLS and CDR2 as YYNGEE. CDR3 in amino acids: CASSVVAANYGYTF. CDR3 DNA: TGTGCCAGCAGCGTAGTTGCGGCTAACTATGGCTACACCTTC.

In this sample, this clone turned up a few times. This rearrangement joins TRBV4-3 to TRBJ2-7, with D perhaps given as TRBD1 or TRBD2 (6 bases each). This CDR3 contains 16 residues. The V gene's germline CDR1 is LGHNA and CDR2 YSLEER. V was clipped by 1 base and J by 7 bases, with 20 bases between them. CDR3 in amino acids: CASSQVLSGGPWEQYF. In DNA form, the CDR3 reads TGCGCCAGCAGCCAAGTTTTGAGTGGGGGGCCATGGGAGCAGTACTTC.

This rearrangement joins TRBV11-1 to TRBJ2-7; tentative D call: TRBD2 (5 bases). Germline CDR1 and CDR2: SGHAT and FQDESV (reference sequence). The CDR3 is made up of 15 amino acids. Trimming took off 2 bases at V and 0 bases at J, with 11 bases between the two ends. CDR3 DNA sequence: TGTGCCAGCAGCTTAACCCCGGGATCCTCCTACGAGCAGTACTTC. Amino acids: CASSLTPGSSYEQYF.

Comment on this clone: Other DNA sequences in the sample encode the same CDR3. CDR3 sequence: CSVTGPGGSADTQYF. The DNA of the CDR3 is TGCAGCGTGACGGGTCCAGGGGGGTCGGCAGATACGCAGTATTTT. V usage is TRBV29-1 and J usage is TRBJ2-3; TRBD1 is a possible D gene (7 bases). With 6 bases removed from V and 4 bases from J, the gap between germline ends came to 20 bases. The CDR3 has 15 residues. The germline V gene encodes CDR1 SQVTM and CDR2 ANQGSEA.

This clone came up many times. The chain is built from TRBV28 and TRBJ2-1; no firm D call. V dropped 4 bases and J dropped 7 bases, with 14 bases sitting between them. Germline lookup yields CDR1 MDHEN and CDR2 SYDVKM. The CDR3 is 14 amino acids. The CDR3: CASSSQPRWNEQFF. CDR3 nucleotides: TGTGCCAGCAGTTCTCAGCCCAGGTGGAATGAGCAGTTCTTC.

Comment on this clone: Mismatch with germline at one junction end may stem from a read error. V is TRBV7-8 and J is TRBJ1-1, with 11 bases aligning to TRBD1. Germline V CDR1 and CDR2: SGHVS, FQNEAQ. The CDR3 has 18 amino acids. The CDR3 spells CASSLADRGRTLNTEAFF. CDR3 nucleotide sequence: TGTGCCAGCAGCCTAGCGGACAGGGGGCGAACGCTGAACACTGAAGCTTTCTTT.

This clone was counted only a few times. CDR3 sequence (DNA): TGTGCCAGCAGCTTACGTCTTGGGACTAGCGGGAGAGACCACGAGCAGTACTTC. Amino acid sequence: CASSLRLGTSGRDHEQYF. The chain links TRBV7-2 to TRBJ2-7, with 14 bases identical to TRBD2. The germline V gene has CDR1 SGHTA and CDR2 FQGNSA. Germline trimming cut 2 bases from V and 5 bases from J; bases unmatched to any gene: 11. CDR3 length: 18 residues. The variable domain in full, with the rest retrieved from reference TRBV7-2 and TRBJ2-7, is GAGVSQSPSNKVTEKGKDVELRCDPISGHTALYWYRQSLGQGLEFLIYFQGNSAPDKSGLPSDRFSAERTGGSVSTLTIQRTQQEDSAVYLCASSLRLGTSGRDHEQYFGPGTRLTVT.

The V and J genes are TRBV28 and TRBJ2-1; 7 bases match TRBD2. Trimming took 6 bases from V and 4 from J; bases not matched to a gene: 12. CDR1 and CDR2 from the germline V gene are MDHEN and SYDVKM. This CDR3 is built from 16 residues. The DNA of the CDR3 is TGTGCCAGCAGACGCTCGGGAGGCCTTGGGTACAATGAGCAGTTCTTC. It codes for CASRRSGGLGYNEQFF.

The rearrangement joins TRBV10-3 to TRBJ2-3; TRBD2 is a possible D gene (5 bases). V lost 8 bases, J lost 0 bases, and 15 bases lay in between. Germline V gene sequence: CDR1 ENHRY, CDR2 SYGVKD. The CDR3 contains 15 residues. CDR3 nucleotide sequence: TGTGCCATCCCTTGTGAGGGTGGGAGCACAGATACGCAGTATTTT. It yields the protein CAIPCEGGSTDTQYF.

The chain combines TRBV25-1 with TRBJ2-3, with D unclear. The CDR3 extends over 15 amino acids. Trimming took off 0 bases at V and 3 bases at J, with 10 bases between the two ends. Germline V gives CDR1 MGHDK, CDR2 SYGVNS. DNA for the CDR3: TGTGCCAGCAGTGAATATTCTTGGGTGACAGATACGCAGTATTTT. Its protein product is CASSEYSWVTDTQYF.

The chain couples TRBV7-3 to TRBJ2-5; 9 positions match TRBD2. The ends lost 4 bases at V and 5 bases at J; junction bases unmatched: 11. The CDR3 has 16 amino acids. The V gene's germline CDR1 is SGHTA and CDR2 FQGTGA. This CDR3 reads CASSSGIAGGPETQYF. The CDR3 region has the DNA TGTGCCAGCAGCTCAGGGATTGCGGGAGGGCCGGAGACCCAGTACTTC. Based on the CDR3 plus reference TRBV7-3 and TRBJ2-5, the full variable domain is GAGVSQTPSNKVTEKGKYVELRCDPISGHTALYWYRQSLGQGPEFLIYFQGTGAADDSGLPNDRFFAVRPEGSVSTLKIQRTERGDSAVYLCASSSGIAGGPETQYFGPGTRLLVL.

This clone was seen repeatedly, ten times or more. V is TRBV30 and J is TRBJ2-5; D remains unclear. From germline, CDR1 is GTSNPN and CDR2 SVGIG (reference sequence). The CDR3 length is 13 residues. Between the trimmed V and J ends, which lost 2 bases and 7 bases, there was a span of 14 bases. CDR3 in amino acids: CAWSWYGSGTQYF. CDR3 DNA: TGTGCCTGGAGTTGGTATGGCTCGGGGACCCAGTACTTC.

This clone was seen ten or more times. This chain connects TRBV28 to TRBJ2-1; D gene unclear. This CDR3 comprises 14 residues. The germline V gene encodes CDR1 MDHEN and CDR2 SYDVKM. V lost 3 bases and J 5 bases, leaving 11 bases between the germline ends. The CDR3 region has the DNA TGTGCCAGCAGTTTTGGCGGATCCCACAATGAGCAGTTCTTC. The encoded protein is CASSFGGSHNEQFF.

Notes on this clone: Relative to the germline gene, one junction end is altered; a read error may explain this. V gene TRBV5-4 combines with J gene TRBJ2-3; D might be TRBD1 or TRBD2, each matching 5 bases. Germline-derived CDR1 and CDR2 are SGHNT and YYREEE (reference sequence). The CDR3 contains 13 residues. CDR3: CASAGTVTDTQYF. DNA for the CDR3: TGCGCCAGCGCCGGGACCGTCACAGATACGCAGTATTTT.

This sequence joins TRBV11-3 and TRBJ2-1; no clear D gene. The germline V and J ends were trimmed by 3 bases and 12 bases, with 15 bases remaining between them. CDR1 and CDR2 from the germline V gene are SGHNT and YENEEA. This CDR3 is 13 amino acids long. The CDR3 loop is CASSFSAETGQFF. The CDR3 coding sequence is TGTGCCAGCAGCTTTTCTGCCGAGACCGGGCAGTTCTTC.

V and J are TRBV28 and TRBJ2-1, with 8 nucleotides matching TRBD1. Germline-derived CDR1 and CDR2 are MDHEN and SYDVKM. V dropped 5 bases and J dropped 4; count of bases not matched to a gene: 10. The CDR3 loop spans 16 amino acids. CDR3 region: CASSQATGDSYNEQFF. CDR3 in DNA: TGTGCCAGCAGTCAAGCGACAGGGGATTCTTACAATGAGCAGTTCTTC.

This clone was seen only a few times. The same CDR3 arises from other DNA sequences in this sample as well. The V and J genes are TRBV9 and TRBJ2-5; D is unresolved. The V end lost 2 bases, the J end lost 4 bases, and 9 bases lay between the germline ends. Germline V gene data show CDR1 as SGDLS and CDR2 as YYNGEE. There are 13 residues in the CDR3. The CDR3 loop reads CASSVRTGETQYF. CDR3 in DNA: TGTGCCAGCAGCGTGCGAACGGGAGAGACCCAGTACTTC.

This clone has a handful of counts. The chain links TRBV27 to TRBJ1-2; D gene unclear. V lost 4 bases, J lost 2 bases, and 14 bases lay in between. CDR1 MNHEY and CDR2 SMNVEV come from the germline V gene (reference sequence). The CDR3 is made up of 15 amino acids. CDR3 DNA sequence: TGTGCCAGCAGTTCTTCCCTTTCCGGAAACTATGGCTACACCTTC. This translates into CASSSSLSGNYGYTF.

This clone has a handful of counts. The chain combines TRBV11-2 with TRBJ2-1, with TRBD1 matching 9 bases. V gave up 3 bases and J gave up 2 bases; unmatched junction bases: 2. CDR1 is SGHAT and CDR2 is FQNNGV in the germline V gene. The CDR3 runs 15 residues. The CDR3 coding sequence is TGTGCCAGCAGCTTGGGACAGGGTCCCTACAATGAGCAGTTCTTC. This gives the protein CASSLGQGPYNEQFF.

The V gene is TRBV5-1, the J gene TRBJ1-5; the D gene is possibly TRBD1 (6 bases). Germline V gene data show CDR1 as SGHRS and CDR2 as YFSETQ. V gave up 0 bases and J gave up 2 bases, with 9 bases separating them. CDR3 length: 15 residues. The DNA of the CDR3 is TGCGCCAGCAGCTTGGACGGGGGCGGCAATCAGCCCCAGCATTTT. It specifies CASSLDGGGNQPQHF.

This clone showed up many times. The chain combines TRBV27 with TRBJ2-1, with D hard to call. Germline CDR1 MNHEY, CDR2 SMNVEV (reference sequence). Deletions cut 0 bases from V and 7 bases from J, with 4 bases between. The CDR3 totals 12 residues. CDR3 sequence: CASSLSMNEQFF. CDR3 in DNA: TGTGCCAGCAGTTTATCAATGAATGAGCAGTTCTTC.